This record covers a single T cell receptor (beta chain). In the original processing: Junction-only sequences without quality scores came from ImmunoSEQ, so filtering differed. Profiled with immunoSEQ multiplex PCR; TCRdb holds only in-frame clones, not every one. That table is the source of V, J and clone size, and D and trimming were worked out from the DNA. The sample holds 2 million to 2.5 million clones, 90% to 95% seen once. Germline CDR1 and CDR2: SGHNT and YYREEE (reference sequence). This CDR3 is 16 amino acids long. Trimming at V came to 4 bases and at J to 0 bases, leaving 6 bases not matched to a gene. The sample comes from a study of shared clonotypes between healthy human individuals. As for the study in general: CD4 naive and CD4 memory each took three plates per donor, while CD8 naive took two and CD8 memory one.

The clonotype originates from a man between 18 and 35 years old in good health. Some clones in this sample may be carry-over from other donors' samples. This chain connects TRBV5-4 to TRBJ2-2, with 7 bases lining up with TRBD1. The sequenced sample was naive CD4+ T cells from PBMCs. Subset reported: CD45RA+ positively selected. CDR3 sequence (DNA): TGTGCCAGCAGCGCGAACAGGGGCTCGAACACCGGGGAGCTGTTTTTT. This sequence encodes CASSANRGSNTGELFF.